The present entry profiles one TCR beta chain with its context. The CDR3 contains 16 residues. Per germline, CDR1 SGHTA and CDR2 FQGNSA. V shed 5 bases and J shed 5 bases, with 22 bases lying between them. The sample belongs to a study of radiation and T cells in renal cell carcinoma. Study summary: Nephrectomy followed 15 Gy stereotactic body radiation by 4 weeks.

Only in-frame clones appear in the TCRdb table, and some are missing; sequencing was by immunoSEQ multiplex PCR. The data hold 100,000 to 150,000 clones, with about four fifths observed a single time. Time point: blood 2 weeks post-SBRT. Treatment described: 15 Gy SBRT to primary tumor, nephrectomy 4 weeks later. Serial blood draws occurred at baseline and 2 and 4 weeks post-SBRT. Sample: blood, taken from a patient whose treatment included radiotherapy and nephrectomy. The receptor's source is a man aged 45-65 years with renal cell carcinoma. The chain is built from TRBV7-2 and TRBJ2-7, with D possibly TRBD2 on 6 matching bases. The chain's CDR3 is CASSPLGSGLGHEQYF. Here the CDR3 DNA reads TGTGCCAGCAGCCCACTAGGTAGCGGCCTTGGCCACGAGCAGTACTTC.